The present TCR beta chain was sequenced within a study of tissue T cells after allogeneic stem cell transplantation. The study's findings and limits: Which tissue TCRs were alloreactive or antigen-specific was not determined. Some clones might be persisting host cells.

The time point denotes: mouse harvest day 7 after allogeneic transplant. Each mouse received 10^7 T-cell-depleted marrow cells plus 10^6 splenic CD5+ T cells by tail vein. This mouse GVHD model was MHC-mismatched B6 to BALB/c, profiled day 7 or 14. Worth noting for this clone: As yet, its antigen is unknown. Gene names and germline refer to mouse. The missing CDR3 end, 1 residue past where the read stops, is filled in from the germline J gene.

The CDR3 has 15 residues. The V and J ends lost 1 base and 0 bases respectively, with 8 bases between them. The germline CDR1 and CDR2 sequences are SNHLY and FYNGKV (reference sequence). CDR3 sequences, V/J genes, frequencies and template counts came from survey-depth TCRbeta sequencing. Only in-frame clones appear in the TCRdb table, and some are missing; sequencing was by immunoSEQ multiplex PCR. This sample has approximately 5,000 clones, with about half found just once. The receptor was derived from a female BALB/c mouse given C57BL/6 T cells with graft-versus-host disease after an allogeneic hematopoietic cell transplant. This chain joins TRBV3 and TRBJ2-3; D possibly matches TRBD1 or TRBD2 (5 bases each). Sequenced sample: gut tissue. The CDR3 protein is CASSLGGSSAETLYF. CDR3 bases read: TGTGCCAGCAGCTTAGGGGGGTCTAGTGCAGAAACGCTGTAT. Using reference TRBV3 and TRBJ2-3 for the parts outside the CDR3, the full variable domain is GPKVLQIPSHQIIDMGQMVTLNCDPVSNHLYFYWYKQILGQQMEFLVNFYNGKVMEKSKLFKDQFSVERPDGSYFTLKIQPTALEDSAVYFCASSLGGSSAETLYFGSGTRLTVL.